This T cell receptor beta chain was observed in a study of human T cells and chemical hapten exposure. Time point noted: patch test 1, 2 weeks after DPC sensitization. Treatment indicated: therapeutic diphenylcyclopropenone sensitization with weekly scalp DPC. This clonotype was counted only a few times. One entry per CDR3 protein results from TCRdb running MiXCR on the RACE reads. The sample records fewer than 500,000 distinct CDR3 sequences, approximately 5.1% being singletons. J lost 4 bases, V lost 1 base, and 7 bases had no gene match. CDR1 and CDR2 (germline): SGHRS, YFSETQ. The CDR3 has 16 amino acids.

This sample comprised whole blood, obtained in connection with sensitization to the hapten diphenylcyclopropenone (DPC). The V call is TRBV5-1, the J call TRBJ1-2; 10 bases line up with TRBD1. The sequence came from a woman aged 45-65 years with alopecia areata. Some clones in this sample may be carry-over from other donors' samples. As DNA, the CDR3 is TGCGCCAGCAGCTTGAGGGGGACAGGGGTCCCCTATGGCTACACCTTC. Its translation is CASSLRGTGVPYGYTF.